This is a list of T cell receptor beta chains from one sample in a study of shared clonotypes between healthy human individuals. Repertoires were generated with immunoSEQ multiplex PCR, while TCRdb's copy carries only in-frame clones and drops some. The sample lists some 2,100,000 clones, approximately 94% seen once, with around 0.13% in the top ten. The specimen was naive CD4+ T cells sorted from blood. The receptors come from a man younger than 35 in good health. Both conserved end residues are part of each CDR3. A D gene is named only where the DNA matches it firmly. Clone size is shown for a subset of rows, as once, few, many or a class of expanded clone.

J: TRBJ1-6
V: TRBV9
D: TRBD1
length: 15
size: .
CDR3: CASSVGGTGRSPLHF
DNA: TGTGCCAGCAGCGTAGGCGGGACAGGGCGTTCACCCCTCCACTTT

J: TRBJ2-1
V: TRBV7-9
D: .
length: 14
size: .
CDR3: CASSPGGSYNEQFF
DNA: TGTGCCAGCAGTCCTGGGGGTTCCTACAATGAGCAGTTCTTC

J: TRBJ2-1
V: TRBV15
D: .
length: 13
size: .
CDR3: CATSRVTYNEQFF
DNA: TGTGCCACCAGCAGAGTCACATACAATGAGCAGTTCTTC

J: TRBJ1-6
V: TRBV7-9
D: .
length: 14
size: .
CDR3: CASSEDSYNSPLHF
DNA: TGTGCCAGCAGCGAGGACTCCTATAATTCACCCCTCCACTTT

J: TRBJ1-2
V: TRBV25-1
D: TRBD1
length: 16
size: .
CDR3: CASSGDRDRGNRGYTF
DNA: TGTGCCAGCAGTGGCGACCGGGACAGGGGTAATCGAGGCTACACCTTC

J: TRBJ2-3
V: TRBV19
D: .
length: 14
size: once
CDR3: CASSLTSLTDTQYF
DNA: TGTGCCAGTAGTCTGACTAGTCTCACAGATACGCAGTATTTT

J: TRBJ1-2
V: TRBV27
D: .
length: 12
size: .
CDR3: CASGLRESGYTF
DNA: TGTGCCAGCGGGCTTAGAGAATCTGGCTACACCTTC

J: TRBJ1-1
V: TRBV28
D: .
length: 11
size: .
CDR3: CASSWLTEAFF
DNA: TGTGCCAGCAGTTGGCTAACTGAAGCTTTCTTT

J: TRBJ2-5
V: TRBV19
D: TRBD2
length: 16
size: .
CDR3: CASSVRTSGNAETQYF
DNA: TGTGCCAGTAGTGTCCGGACTAGCGGGAACGCGGAGACCCAGTACTTC

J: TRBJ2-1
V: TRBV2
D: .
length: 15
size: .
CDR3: CAIFLQGQSYNEQFF
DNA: TGTGCCATTTTTCTTCAGGGGCAGTCCTACAATGAGCAGTTCTTC

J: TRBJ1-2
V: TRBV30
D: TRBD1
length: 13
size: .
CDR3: CAGPGQDLSGYTF
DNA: TGTGCCGGTCCGGGACAGGACCTCTCCGGCTACACCTTC

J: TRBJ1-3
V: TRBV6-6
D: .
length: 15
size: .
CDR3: CASSSPGMSGNTIYF
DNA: TGTGCCAGCAGTTCCCCGGGGATGTCCGGAAACACCATATATTTT

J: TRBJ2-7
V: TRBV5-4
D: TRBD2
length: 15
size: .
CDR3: CASSLEGTNWYEQYF
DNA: TGTGCCAGCAGCTTGGAGGGGACTAACTGGTACGAGCAGTACTTC

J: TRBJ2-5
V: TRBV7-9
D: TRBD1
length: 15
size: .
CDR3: CASSLGQGYGETQYF
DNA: TGTGCCAGCAGCTTGGGACAGGGATATGGAGAGACCCAGTACTTC

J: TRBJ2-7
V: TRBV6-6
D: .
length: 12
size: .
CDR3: CASRPQGYEQYF
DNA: TGTGCCAGCCGGCCTCAGGGCTACGAGCAGTACTTC

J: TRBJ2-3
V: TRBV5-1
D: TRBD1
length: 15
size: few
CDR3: CASSPGTGGTDTQYF
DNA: TGCGCCAGCAGCCCGGGGACAGGGGGCACAGATACGCAGTATTTT

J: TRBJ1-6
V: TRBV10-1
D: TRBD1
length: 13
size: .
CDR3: CASGTVHNSPLHF
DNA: TGCGCCAGCGGGACAGTCCATAATTCACCCCTCCACTTT

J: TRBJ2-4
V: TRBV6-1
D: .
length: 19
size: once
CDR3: CASSEVSSVAAWAKNIQYF
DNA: TGTGCCAGCAGTGAAGTGAGCTCGGTAGCGGCCTGGGCCAAAAACATTCAGTACTTC

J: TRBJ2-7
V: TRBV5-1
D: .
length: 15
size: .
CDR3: CASSAGTQVFYEQYF
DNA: TGCGCCAGCAGCGCGGGCACCCAAGTGTTCTACGAGCAGTACTTC

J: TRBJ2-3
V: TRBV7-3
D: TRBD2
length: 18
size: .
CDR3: CASSLRGPLAGGPYTQYF
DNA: TGTGCCAGCAGCTTAAGAGGTCCCCTAGCGGGGGGGCCTTATACGCAGTATTTT

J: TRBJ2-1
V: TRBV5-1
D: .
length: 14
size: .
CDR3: CASILLPGDNEQFF
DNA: TGCGCCAGCATCCTCCTACCGGGTGACAATGAGCAGTTCTTC

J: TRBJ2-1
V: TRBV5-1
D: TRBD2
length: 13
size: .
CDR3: CASSSGLAGEQFF
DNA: TGCGCCAGCAGCTCGGGACTAGCGGGCGAGCAGTTCTTC

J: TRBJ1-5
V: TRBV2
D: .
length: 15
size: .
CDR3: CASSGTGHSNQPQHF
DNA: TGTGCCAGCAGTGGAACGGGACACAGCAATCAGCCCCAGCATTTT

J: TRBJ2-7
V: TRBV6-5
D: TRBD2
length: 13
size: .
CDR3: CASSSGLGGEQYF
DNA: TGTGCCAGCAGTTCAGGACTAGGCGGCGAGCAGTACTTC

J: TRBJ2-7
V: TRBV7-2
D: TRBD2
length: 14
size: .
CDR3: CASSPGRAIYEQYF
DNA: TGTGCCAGCAGCCCCGGGAGGGCCATTTACGAGCAGTACTTC

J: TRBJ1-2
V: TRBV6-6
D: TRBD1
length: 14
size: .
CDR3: CASSSPTGADGYTF
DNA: TGTGCCAGCAGCTCCCCGACAGGGGCTGATGGCTACACCTTC

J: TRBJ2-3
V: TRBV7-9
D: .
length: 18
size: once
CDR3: CASRHSFRRAQSTDTQYF
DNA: TGTGCCAGCCGCCATTCTTTCCGGCGGGCACAAAGCACAGATACGCAGTATTTT

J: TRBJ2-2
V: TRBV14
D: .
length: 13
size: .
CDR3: CASSAQNTGELFF
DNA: TGTGCCAGCAGCGCCCAAAACACCGGGGAGCTGTTTTTT

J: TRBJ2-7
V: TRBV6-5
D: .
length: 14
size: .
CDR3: CASTRDPLSYEQYF
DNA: TGTGCCAGCACTAGGGACCCTTTATCCTACGAGCAGTACTTC

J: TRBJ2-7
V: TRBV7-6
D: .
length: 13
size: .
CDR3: CASSQDRTDEQYF
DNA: TGTGCCAGCAGCCAAGACAGGACCGACGAGCAGTACTTC

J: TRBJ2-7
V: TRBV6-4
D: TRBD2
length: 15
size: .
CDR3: CASTSGTSAFFEQYF
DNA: TGTGCCAGCACCTCGGGGACTAGCGCCTTTTTTGAGCAGTACTTC

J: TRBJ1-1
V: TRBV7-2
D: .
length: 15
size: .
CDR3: CASSSSGTSNTEAFF
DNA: TGTGCCAGCAGCTCGTCCGGGACATCTAACACTGAAGCTTTCTTT

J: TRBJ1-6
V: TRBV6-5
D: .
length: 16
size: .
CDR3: CASSYSKSSYNSPLHF
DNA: TGTGCCAGCAGTTACTCGAAGAGCTCCTATAATTCACCCCTCCACTTT

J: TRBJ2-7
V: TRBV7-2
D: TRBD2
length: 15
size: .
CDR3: CASSSTSLGVYEQYF
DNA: TGTGCCAGCAGCTCGACTAGCCTGGGGGTCTACGAGCAGTACTTC

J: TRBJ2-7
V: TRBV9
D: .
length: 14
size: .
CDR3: CASSPRGSSYEQYF
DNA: TGTGCCAGCAGCCCTCGTGGTAGCTCCTACGAGCAGTACTTC

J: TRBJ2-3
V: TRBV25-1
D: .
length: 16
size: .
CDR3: CASSEAAMGLTDTQYF
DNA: TGTGCCAGCAGTGAAGCTGCAATGGGGTTAACAGATACGCAGTATTTT

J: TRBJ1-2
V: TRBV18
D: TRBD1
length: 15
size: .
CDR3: CASSPDRAPGYGYTF
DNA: TGTGCCAGCTCACCGGACAGGGCGCCGGGATATGGCTACACCTTC

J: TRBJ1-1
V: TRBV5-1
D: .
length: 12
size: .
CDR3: CASLDGGSEAFF
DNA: TGCGCCTCTCTCGATGGGGGGTCTGAAGCTTTCTTT

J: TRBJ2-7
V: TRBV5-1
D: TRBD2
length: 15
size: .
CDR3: CASSLPSGRANEQYF
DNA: TGCGCCAGCAGCCTCCCCAGCGGGAGGGCCAACGAGCAGTACTTC

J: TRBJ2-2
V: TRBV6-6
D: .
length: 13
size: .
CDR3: CASIDTPPGELFF
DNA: TGTGCCAGCATTGACACCCCTCCCGGGGAGCTGTTTTTT

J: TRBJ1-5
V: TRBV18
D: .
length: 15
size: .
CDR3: CASSPPWGVSQPQHF
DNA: TGTGCCAGCTCACCACCATGGGGGGTCAGTCAGCCCCAGCATTTT

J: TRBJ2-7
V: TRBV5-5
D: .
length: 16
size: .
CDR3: CASSLGTALRAYEQYF
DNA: TGTGCCAGCAGCTTGGGAACAGCCCTGCGAGCCTACGAGCAGTACTTC

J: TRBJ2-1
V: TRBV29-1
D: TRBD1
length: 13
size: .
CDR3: CSVEKQGSGEQFF
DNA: TGCAGCGTTGAAAAACAGGGGAGTGGTGAGCAGTTCTTC

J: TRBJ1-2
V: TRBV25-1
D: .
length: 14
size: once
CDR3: CASSGRGALGGYTF
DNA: TGTGCCAGCAGTGGACGGGGCGCGTTAGGTGGCTACACCTTC

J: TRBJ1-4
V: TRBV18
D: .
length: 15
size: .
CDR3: CASSPGQVEDEKLFF
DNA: TGTGCCAGCTCACCAGGTCAGGTAGAGGATGAAAAACTGTTTTTT

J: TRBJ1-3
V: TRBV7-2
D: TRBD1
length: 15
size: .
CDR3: CASSFDRGSGNTIYF
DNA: TGTGCCAGCAGCTTTGACAGGGGCTCTGGAAACACCATATATTTT

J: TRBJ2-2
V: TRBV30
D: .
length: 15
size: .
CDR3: CAWLKGTQNTGELFF
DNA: TGTGCCTGGCTCAAGGGGACACAGAACACCGGGGAGCTGTTTTTT

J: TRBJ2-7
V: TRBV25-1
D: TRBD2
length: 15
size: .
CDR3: CASSDPGLGDYEQYF
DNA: TGTGCCAGCAGTGACCCGGGACTAGGGGATTACGAGCAGTACTTC

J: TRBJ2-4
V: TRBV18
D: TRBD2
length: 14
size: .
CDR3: CASSPRLAENIQYF
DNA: TGTGCCAGCTCACCACGACTAGCGGAAAACATTCAGTACTTC

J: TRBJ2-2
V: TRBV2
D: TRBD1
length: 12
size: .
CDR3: CASDRDTGELFF
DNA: TGTGCCAGCGACAGGGATACCGGGGAGCTGTTTTTT

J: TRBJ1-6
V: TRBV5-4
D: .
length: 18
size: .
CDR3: CASSSQGHVDVYNSPLHF
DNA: TGTGCCAGCAGCAGCCAAGGACATGTGGACGTCTATAATTCACCCCTCCACTTT

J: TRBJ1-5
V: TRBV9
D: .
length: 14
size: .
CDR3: CASSVGAVNQPQHF
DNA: TGTGCCAGCAGCGTAGGTGCGGTCAATCAGCCCCAGCATTTT

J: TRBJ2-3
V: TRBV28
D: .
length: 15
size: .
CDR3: CASSATGSSTDTQYF
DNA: TGTGCCAGCAGCGCAACAGGGTCTAGCACAGATACGCAGTATTTT